The T cell receptor beta chain under discussion was sequenced for a study of T-cell reconstitution after alpha-beta-depleted transplantation in children. The TCRbeta library was prepared with unique molecular identifiers. TCRdb independently ran MiXCR on the PCR reads; one entry per CDR3 protein. The data contain fewer than 130,000 distinct CDR3 sequences, under 13% of them seen just once; the ten biggest clones take up about 7.3%. CDR3 length: 14 amino acids. Germline-derived CDR1 and CDR2 are SGDLS and YYNGEE. Trimming at V came to 3 bases and at J to 7 bases, leaving 4 bases not matched to a gene. This clonotype was found many times.

Sample: PBMCs from the stem cell graft donor, taken from the stem cell graft. The chain joins TRBV9 to TRBJ1-6; 7 nucleotides line up with TRBD1. The receptor's source is a human donor who donated a stem cell graft to a child with acute lymphoblastic leukemia. CDR3 DNA sequence: TGTGCCAGCAGCGCCGGGACAGCCAATTCACCCCTCCACTTT. This translates into CASSAGTANSPLHF.